This TCR beta chain was found in a study of shared clonotypes between healthy human individuals. On the study more broadly: Each donor had three CD4 naive, three CD4 memory, two CD8 naive and one CD8 memory plate.

As to this clone: Its antigen remains unknown.

The J segment lost 11 bases and the V segment lost 0 bases, leaving 7 bases of the junction unmatched. CDR3 length equals 15 residues. Germline V gives CDR1 MGHRA, CDR2 YSYEKL. Sequenced by immunoSEQ multiplex PCR; TCRdb stores in-frame clones only, minus some. Among more than 2 million clones, approximately 96% were seen once, and the ten largest hold around 0.13%. The study, taken as a whole, reports: What naive subsets generally showed was a larger estimated richness than memory subsets showed.

The chain is built from TRBV4-1 and TRBJ1-1; 12 bases line up with TRBD1. The receptor was isolated from a man younger than 35 in good health. Sequencing was carried out using naive CD4+ T cells sorted from blood. Specified subset: CD45RA+ positively selected. The CDR3 loop is CASSQDRDRGLRAFF. CDR3 in DNA: TGCGCCAGCAGCCAAGACCGGGACAGGGGGCTCCGGGCTTTCTTT.